The 22 T cell receptor beta chains below were found in one sample sequenced in a study of blood T cell repertoires in COVID-19. Generated by immunoSEQ multiplex PCR, the TCRdb table keeps only in-frame clones and is missing some. The table records about 200,000 clones, approximately 91% of them present only once. Sequencing input: peripheral blood. Every receptor here comes from a man aged 45-65 years with COVID-19, enrolled during active disease.

The CDR3 DNA follows: TGTGCCAGCAGCTTTAGTCCGTCGGGGAACACTGAAGCTTTCTTT. Amino acids: CASSFSPSGNTEAFF. The chain recombines TRBV5-8 with TRBJ1-1, with D unclear. Germline V gives CDR1 SGHTS, CDR2 YDEGEE. This CDR3 spans 15 amino acids. The V end was cut by 2 bases, the J end by 1 base, with 12 bases between.

This chain uses TRBV6-4 with TRBJ2-1; 12 nucleotides align to TRBD2. J gave up 7 bases and V 6 bases, and 13 bases lay outside the gene matches. The germline CDR1 and CDR2 sequences are MRHNA and SNTAGT. The CDR3 has 17 residues. This chain's CDR3 is CASSLLRLAGEKNEQFF. CDR3 nucleotide sequence: TGTGCCAGCAGCCTCCTCCGACTAGCGGGAGAGAAAAATGAGCAGTTCTTC.

The chain carries TRBV5-1 and TRBJ2-3; TRBD2 agrees at 9 bases. J lost 3 bases, V lost 0 bases, and 5 bases had no gene match. CDR1 is SGHRS, CDR2 YFSETQ, per germline. The CDR3 is 16 residues long. The CDR3 spells CASSLGRLAGTDTQYF. In DNA, the CDR3 is TGCGCCAGCAGCTTGGGTCGGCTAGCGGGAACAGATACGCAGTATTTT.

V and J are TRBV24-1 and TRBJ1-5; tentative D call: TRBD1 (5 bases). Germline V gives CDR1 KGHDR, CDR2 SFDVKD. The ends were cut back, 3 bases at V and 6 bases at J, with 11 bases in the middle. The CDR3 covers 14 residues. CDR3 protein: CATSDGGSGQPQHF. DNA for the CDR3: TGTGCCACCAGTGATGGGGGGTCGGGTCAGCCCCAGCATTTT.

The genes are TRBV7-2 and TRBJ1-2, with 8 nucleotides matching TRBD1. The CDR3 has 14 residues. Germline V lookup: CDR1 SGHTA, CDR2 FQGNSA. Trimming at V came to 1 base and at J to 4 bases, leaving 2 bases not matched to a gene. The DNA for the CDR3 is TGTGCCAGCAGCTTAGGGGACAGGTCCTATGGCTACACCTTC. This codes for CASSLGDRSYGYTF.

The chain joins TRBV7-2 to TRBJ2-1; D possibly corresponds to TRBD2 (7 bases). From germline, CDR1 is SGHTA and CDR2 FQGNSA. This CDR3 spans 15 amino acids. Trimming stripped 5 bases from V and 4 bases from J, with 15 bases between. The CDR3 here is CASSTGGGAYNEQFF. The CDR3 nucleotides are TGTGCCAGCAGCACAGGAGGGGGGGCGTACAATGAGCAGTTCTTC.

This chain joins TRBV10-3 and TRBJ2-2, with D perhaps matching TRBD1 (5 bases). The CDR3 sequence is 14 residues long. V was pared by 4 bases and J by 7 bases, with 13 bases between. Germline CDR1 is ENHRY and CDR2 is SYGVKD. CDR3 in DNA: TGTGCCATCAGTGCCGGCAGGGCTGGCGGGGAGCTGTTTTTT. This encodes CAISAGRAGGELFF.

This clone was seen once. The CDR3 nucleotides read TGTGCCACCAGTGCAACTGGGGCCAACGTCCTGACTTTC. This encodes CATSATGANVLTF. The chain carries TRBV24-1 and TRBJ2-6, with no clear D. Trimming took 5 bases from V and 2 from J, leaving 3 bases between them. Per germline, CDR1 KGHDR and CDR2 SFDVKD. This CDR3 region has 13 residues.

J is TRBJ2-7 and V is TRBV28; 7 bases match TRBD1. The germline CDR1 and CDR2 sequences are MDHEN and SYDVKM. V shed 6 bases, J shed 0 bases, and the junction held 8 bases outside the gene matches. The CDR3 runs to 15 residues. The CDR3 protein is CASSRGQTFSYEQYF. As DNA, the CDR3 is TGTGCCAGCAGCCGGGGACAGACATTCTCCTACGAGCAGTACTTC.

This chain links TRBV28 with TRBJ1-4; D perhaps matches TRBD1 (5 bases). Germline V gene data show CDR1 as MDHEN and CDR2 as SYDVKM. This CDR3 comprises 14 residues. V was pared by 4 bases and J by 8 bases, with 14 bases between. This CDR3 reads CASSSPTVREKLFF. The CDR3 nucleotides are TGTGCCAGCAGTTCGCCGACAGTCAGGGAAAAACTGTTTTTT.

V usage is TRBV19 and J usage is TRBJ2-1; D call uncertain. V lost 3 bases and J lost 7, with 10 bases in between. This CDR3 region has 13 residues. Germline values: CDR1 LNHDA, CDR2 SQIVND (reference sequence). The chain's CDR3 is CASSIDIRNEQFF. The CDR3 nucleotides are TGTGCCAGTAGTATCGACATTCGGAATGAGCAGTTCTTC.

With respect to this clone: Other DNA sequences in this specimen translate into the identical CDR3. The gene calls are TRBV5-1 and TRBJ2-2; 11 nucleotides agree with TRBD2. This CDR3 is built from 14 residues. Germline trimming cut 7 bases from V and 2 bases from J; bases unmatched to any gene: 1. CDR1 and CDR2 (germline): SGHRS, YFSETQ. The CDR3 nucleotides are TGCGCCAGCGGGACTAGCGGTAACACCGGGGAGCTGTTTTTT. It yields the protein CASGTSGNTGELFF.

V and J are TRBV28 and TRBJ2-1; 7 bases fit TRBD2. The germline CDR1 and CDR2 sequences are MDHEN and SYDVKM. The CDR3 is made up of 19 amino acids. The V and J ends lost 1 base and 0 bases, in that order; junction bases with no gene match: 12. CDR3 region: CASSLSSFGGGGSYNEQFF. In nucleotides, the CDR3 is TGTGCCAGCAGTTTATCATCATTTGGCGGGGGAGGCTCCTACAATGAGCAGTTCTTC.

The chain has TRBV9 and TRBJ2-5; the match to TRBD2 covers 7 bases. Germline loops: CDR1 SGDLS, CDR2 YYNGEE. The CDR3 consists of 16 residues. Unmatched junction bases numbered 8, after V lost 3 bases and J lost 0 bases. CDR3 sequence: CASSGSPAGNQETQYF. DNA for the CDR3: TGTGCCAGCAGCGGCTCCCCAGCGGGGAACCAAGAGACCCAGTACTTC.

The chain couples TRBV7-9 to TRBJ2-6, with D perhaps matching TRBD1 (5 bases). The germline CDR1 and CDR2 sequences are SEHNR and FQNEAQ (reference sequence). Trimming shortened V by 8 bases and J by 4 bases, and 15 bases separated the two germline ends. The CDR3 extends over 15 amino acids. CDR3 nucleotides: TGTGCCAGCGTCACCCAGGGCTCCGGGGCCAACGTCCTGACTTTC. This sequence encodes CASVTQGSGANVLTF.

The chain combines TRBV11-2 with TRBJ1-2; D gene uncertain. Between the trimmed V and J ends, which lost 6 bases and 2 bases, there was a span of 7 bases. The CDR3 consists of 12 residues. CDR1 is SGHAT, CDR2 FQNNGV, per germline. CDR3 sequence: CASRGRNYGYTF. The CDR3 DNA sequence: TGTGCCAGCAGGGGGAGAAACTATGGCTACACCTTC.

The chain combines TRBV7-8 with TRBJ2-1; possible D gene TRBD1, 6 bases. Germline values: CDR1 SGHVS, CDR2 FQNEAQ. The V end lost 5 bases, the J end lost 0 bases, and 11 bases lay between the germline ends. CDR3 length equals 15 residues. In DNA form, the CDR3 reads TGTGCCAGCAGCCCAGAGGGGGTCTCCTACAATGAGCAGTTCTTC. It yields the protein CASSPEGVSYNEQFF.

This clone was detected once. V gene TRBV2 combines with J gene TRBJ2-1; D gene uncertain. This CDR3 region has 12 residues. Germline CDR1 is SNHLY and CDR2 is FYNNEI. The V and J ends lost 1 base and 12 bases respectively, with 10 bases between them. In DNA, the CDR3 is TGTGCCAGCAGTGAAGGCTTTCGGAGGCAGTTCTTC. Translation: CASSEGFRRQFF.

This clone was seen a single time. The J gene is TRBJ1-5, the V gene TRBV2; D ambiguous. The CDR3 loop spans 14 amino acids. The germline V gene encodes CDR1 SNHLY and CDR2 FYNNEI. V lost 4 bases to trimming and J lost 0 bases, with 7 bases between them. For the CDR3, the DNA is TGTGCCAGCAGTGTCCAGTCTAGCAATCAGCCCCAGCATTTT. Its translation is CASSVQSSNQPQHF.

This clone was counted once. The chain recombines TRBV5-4 with TRBJ1-2, with 8 bases identical to TRBD1. CDR1 and CDR2 (germline): SGHNT, YYREEE (reference sequence). V dropped 4 bases and J dropped 4; count of bases not matched to a gene: 6. This CDR3 comprises 14 residues. CDR3 coding DNA: TGTGCCAGCAGCACGGGACAGGCCTCCTATGGCTACACCTTC. The encoded protein is CASSTGQASYGYTF.

V is TRBV2 and J is TRBJ1-2, with D uncertain. Germline loops: CDR1 SNHLY, CDR2 FYNNEI. Trimming left V 10 bases short and J 5 bases short, with 14 bases between. CDR3 length: 12 residues. CDR3 protein: CATTGGPYGYTF. DNA of the CDR3: TGTGCCACCACCGGCGGTCCTTATGGCTACACCTTC.

This clone was seen only a few times. The chain carries TRBV6-2 or TRBV6-3 and TRBJ2-5; tentatively, D is TRBD2 (5 bases). The CDR3 runs 12 residues. Germline V gene sequence: CDR1 MNHEY, CDR2 SVGEGT. With 0 bases removed from V and 8 bases from J, the gap between germline ends came to 7 bases. The DNA of the CDR3 is TGTGCCAGCAGTTACTCCGGGGTTACCCAGTACTTC. Translated, it gives CASSYSGVTQYF.